What follows are 2 T cell receptor beta chains derived from one specimen sequenced in a study of T cell repertoires in cytomegalovirus infection. Using its own MiXCR run on the reads, TCRdb lists one record per CDR3 protein. This sample has fewer than 250,000 distinct CDR3 sequences; 22% occur once, and the top ten carry 15% to 20%. Material: CD8+ T cells from PBMCs. These receptors all stem from a human donor in good health (CMV status not recorded). Some clones in this sample may be carry-over from other donors' samples.

This clonotype was picked up many times. The chain has TRBV12-3 or TRBV12-4 and TRBJ2-1; 8 bases are shared with TRBD2. The V and J ends lost 6 bases and 4 bases, in that order; junction bases with no gene match: 8. CDR3 length equals 15 residues. The CDR3 DNA follows: TGTGCCAGCAGCCTACGGGGGGGCCTTTACAATGAGCAGTTCTTC. Amino acid sequence: CASSLRGGLYNEQFF.

This clonotype is labeled medium-sized. This sequence joins TRBV7-6 and TRBJ2-1, with 12 bases identical to TRBD2. The V gene's germline CDR1 is SGHVS and CDR2 FNYEAQ. The CDR3 runs to 14 residues. Trimming cost V 6 bases and J 8 bases; bases outside gene matches: 5. The CDR3 bases are TGTGCCAGCAGTTCTAGCGGGGGGGCGGATGAGCAGTTCTTC. Translated: CASSSSGGADEQFF.